Shown below are 17 T cell receptor beta chains from a single sample sequenced in a study of T cell repertoires in cytomegalovirus infection. TCRdb processed the reads anew with MiXCR; each CDR3 protein has one entry. The data contain about 400,000 distinct CDR3 sequences, 15% to 20% of them singletons. Material for sequencing was PBMCs. The receptors were sampled from a human donor in good health (CMV status not recorded). Some clones in this sample may be carry-over from other donors' samples.

Many counts were recorded for this clonotype. V and J are TRBV5-5 and TRBJ2-3, with 9 bases lining up with TRBD1. With 5 bases clipped from V and 3 bases from J, the junction kept 7 bases outside the gene matches. This CDR3 has 15 amino acids. Germline CDR1 is SGHKS and CDR2 is YYEKEE (reference sequence). CDR3 DNA sequence: TGTGCCAGCAGTCATGGACAGGGGAGAACAGATACGCAGTATTTT. Amino acids: CASSHGQGRTDTQYF.

DNA for the CDR3: TGTGCCATCAGCACCGGGCAGGGAGTAGCCTACGAGCAGTACTTC. Amino acid sequence: CAISTGQGVAYEQYF. The chain combines TRBV10-3 with TRBJ2-7, with D possibly being TRBD1 or TRBD2 (5 bases each). Germline V gene data show CDR1 as ENHRY and CDR2 as SYGVKD. Trimming took off 6 bases at V and 2 bases at J, with 17 bases between the two ends. The length of the CDR3 is 15 residues.

This clonotype occurred many times. CDR3 sequence (DNA): TGCAGTGCCGTTCTAGCGGGAGTAGGCGAGCAGTACTTC. Translating it yields CSAVLAGVGEQYF. V is TRBV20-1 and J is TRBJ2-7; 10 bases align to TRBD2. CDR3 length equals 13 residues. The ends lost 6 bases at V and 6 bases at J; junction bases unmatched: 8. The V gene's germline CDR1 is DFQATT and CDR2 SNEGSKA (reference sequence).

This clonotype appeared many times. The V gene is TRBV28, the J gene TRBJ2-5, with 7 bases lining up with TRBD1. There are 16 residues in the CDR3. Germline assignment: CDR1 MDHEN and CDR2 SYDVKM. Trimming at V came to 2 bases and at J to 0 bases, leaving 6 bases not matched to a gene. As DNA, the CDR3 is TGTGCCAGCAGTTTAGGCCGGGACAGTCACCAAGAGACCCAGTACTTC. Its translation is CASSLGRDSHQETQYF.

The CDR3 here is CASSFQTGSYEQYF. CDR3 DNA: TGTGCCAGCAGTTTTCAGACAGGGAGCTACGAGCAGTACTTC. The rearrangement links TRBV6-2 or TRBV6-3 to TRBJ2-7; 7 nucleotides match TRBD1. In germline, CDR1 is MNHEY, CDR2 SVGEGT. The CDR3 extends over 14 amino acids. After removal of 4 bases from V and 3 bases from J, the junction contained 6 bases not matched to a gene.

Concerning this clonotype: The junction departs from the called germline gene at one end, perhaps through a read error. The chain links TRBV20-1 to TRBJ1-6, with a tentative D call TRBD1 (6 bases). CDR1 is DFQATT and CDR2 is SNEGSKA in the germline V gene (reference sequence). The CDR3 spans 13 residues. As DNA, the CDR3 is TGCATTGCTAGGACAGCAATTAATTCACCCCTCCACTTT. Translating gives CIARTAINSPLHF.

With regard to this clonotype: One base away lies a much larger clone, so this may be a sequencing read error. It is likely a read error, because the conserved phenylalanine at the end of the CDR3 is missing. The rearrangement uses TRBV7-3 and TRBJ1-5; D gene ambiguous. The ends were cut back, 5 bases at V and 6 bases at J, with 8 bases in the middle. Germline V CDR1 and CDR2: SGHTA, FQGTGA. This CDR3 has 12 residues. The CDR3 reads CASSENSQPQHV. CDR3 in DNA: TGTGCCAGCAGCGAAAACTCTCAGCCCCAGCATGTT.

The chain joins TRBV6-8 to TRBJ2-1; D is unresolved. This CDR3 is built from 15 residues. From germline, CDR1 is MNHGY and CDR2 SAAAGT. Trimming pared 2 bases from V and 7 bases from J, leaving 15 bases between. CDR3 in amino acids: CASSYGRVHLNEQFF. CDR3 coding DNA: TGTGCCAGCAGTTACGGCCGGGTCCATTTGAATGAGCAGTTCTTC.

In this sample, this clonotype turned up many times. The chain combines TRBV7-2 with TRBJ1-6, with 7 bases fitting TRBD1. This CDR3 spans 15 amino acids. Germline V gene lookup returns CDR1 SGHTA and CDR2 FQGNSA. V lost 4 bases to trimming and J lost 6 bases; unmatched junction nucleotides: 6. The CDR3 bases are TGTGCCAGCAGCTGGGGCACAGGGGTTAATTCACCCCTCCACTTT. Its protein is CASSWGTGVNSPLHF.

The J gene is TRBJ1-5, the V gene TRBV20-1; D possibly corresponds to TRBD1 (6 bases). The CDR3 sequence is 12 residues long. The germline V and J ends were trimmed by 6 bases and 5 bases, with 11 bases remaining between them. Germline V gene sequence: CDR1 DFQATT, CDR2 SNEGSKA (reference sequence). The CDR3 sequence is CSAGQKDQPQHF. DNA of the CDR3: TGCAGTGCCGGACAGAAGGATCAGCCCCAGCATTTT.

This clonotype was seen more than once but under ten times. This chain joins TRBV18 and TRBJ2-7; 8 nucleotides align to TRBD1. The CDR3 consists of 13 residues. With V trimmed by 2 bases and J by 7 bases, 4 bases remained unmatched. Germline V gene sequence: CDR1 KGHSH, CDR2 LQKENI. CDR3 amino acids: CASSPADRGEQYF. In DNA, the CDR3 is TGTGCCAGCTCACCAGCAGACAGGGGTGAGCAGTACTTC. Looking up the rest from reference TRBV18 and TRBJ2-7 gives the full variable domain: NAGVMQNPRHLVRRRGQEARLRCSPMKGHSHVYWYRQLPEEGLKFMVYLQKENIIDESGMPKERFSAEFPKEGPSILRIQQVVRGDSAAYFCASSPADRGEQYFGPGTRLTVT.

This clonotype was observed a handful of times. The J gene is TRBJ1-6, the V gene TRBV2; D call uncertain. The ends were cut back, 2 bases at V and 6 bases at J, with 5 bases in the middle. Germline CDR1 and CDR2: SNHLY and FYNNEI. CDR3 length: 13 amino acids. The CDR3 here is CASSEQTNSPLHF. CDR3 bases: TGTGCCAGCAGTGAACAGACTAATTCACCCCTCCACTTT.

The J gene is TRBJ1-6, the V gene TRBV4-3; D ambiguous. CDR3 length: 15 residues. CDR1 LGHNA and CDR2 YSLEER come from the germline V gene. Deletions cut 0 bases from V and 8 bases from J, with 11 bases between. In DNA form, the CDR3 reads TGCGCCAGCAGCCAAGAGAGGACGAATCATTCACCCCTCCACTTT. This encodes CASSQERTNHSPLHF.

The chain uses TRBV2 and TRBJ1-3; a possible D gene is TRBD1 (5 bases). The CDR3 consists of 15 residues. CDR1 is SNHLY, CDR2 FYNNEI, per germline. V was trimmed by 8 bases and J by 0 bases, leaving 14 bases between them. In DNA, the CDR3 is TGTGCCAGCCGGGCGGGGCTCCGCTCTGGAAACACCATATATTTT. Protein: CASRAGLRSGNTIYF. Based on the CDR3 plus reference TRBV2 and TRBJ1-3, the full variable domain is EPEVTQTPSHQVTQMGQEVILRCVPISNHLYFYWYRQILGQKVEFLVSFYNNEISEKSEIFDDQFSVERPDGSNFTLKIRSTKLEDSAMYFCASRAGLRSGNTIYFGEGSWLTVV.

The V call is TRBV12-3 or TRBV12-4, the J call TRBJ1-2, with 8 bases that match TRBD1. V lost 2 bases to trimming and J lost 8 bases; unmatched junction nucleotides: 7. The CDR3 extends over 14 amino acids. The CDR3 protein is CASSLWQGAQGYTF. The DNA of the CDR3 is TGTGCCAGCAGTTTATGGCAGGGGGCGCAGGGCTACACCTTC.

This clonotype was counted ten times or more. The rearrangement uses TRBV12-3 or TRBV12-4 and TRBJ2-7, with D possibly being TRBD1 (6 bases). The CDR3 consists of 14 residues. The V gene lost 2 bases and the J gene lost 5 bases, with 13 bases spanning the gap. The CDR3 sequence is CASSLWGPVDEQYF. CDR3 DNA: TGTGCCAGCAGTTTATGGGGGCCGGTTGACGAGCAGTACTTC.

This clonotype appeared many times. The V gene is TRBV7-2, the J gene TRBJ1-2; possible D gene TRBD1, 5 bases. Per germline, CDR1 SGHTA and CDR2 FQGNSA. The CDR3 spans 14 residues. Trimming stripped 5 bases from V and 4 bases from J, with 14 bases between. This CDR3 is CASSEVQGSYGYTF. CDR3 bases: TGTGCCAGCAGCGAAGTGCAGGGATCCTATGGCTACACCTTC.